A single sample gave rise to the 32 T cell receptor beta chains below, sequenced in a study of a mutant IDH1 vaccine in newly diagnosed glioma (dated by TCRdb to 2020 to 2022). Interpreted using the paper, the time point label stands for: week 11, during vaccination. Each vaccine dose, consisting of 300 ug of a 20-mer mutant IDH1 peptide in Montanide, was administered subcutaneously with topical imiquimod. The library was made by the immunoSEQ multiplex PCR assay. The table comes from immuneACCESS by way of TCRdb, which keeps in-frame sequences with V and J called. Part of the clones is missing from these tables; in studies checked, under half for an unresolved V gene and the rest for unknown reasons. Here the sample has about 25,000 clones; under 80% occur a single time. The ten biggest clones cover around 10% of the sample. Their antigens remain unidentified. This specimen consisted of peripheral blood mononuclear cells (PBMCs), obtained from a glioma patient whose treatment included an IDH1 peptide vaccine. All receptors derive from a man between 18 and 35 years old with glioma. Some clones in this sample may be carry-over from other donors' samples.

This rearrangement joins TRBV12-5 to TRBJ2-2; no definite D call. The CDR3 runs to 16 residues. The ends were cut back, 2 bases at V and 4 bases at J, with 14 bases in the middle. CDR1 and CDR2 (germline): LGHNT, FRNRAP. CDR3 sequence: CASGLLPGGVTGELFF. The CDR3 nucleotides are TGTGCTAGTGGTTTGTTGCCGGGTGGGGTCACCGGGGAGCTGTTTTTT.

In this sample, this clone is medium-sized. The V gene is TRBV30, the J gene TRBJ1-4; 7 nucleotides line up with TRBD1. Per germline, CDR1 GTSNPN and CDR2 SVGIG (reference sequence). The CDR3 is 16 residues long. V shed 0 bases, J shed 8 bases, and the junction held 12 bases outside the gene matches. The CDR3 loop is CAWSVWYRQGGEKLFF. The CDR3 coding sequence is TGTGCCTGGAGTGTATGGTACCGACAGGGTGGGGAAAAACTGTTTTTT.

This clone has a handful of counts. The rearrangement joins TRBV10-3 to TRBJ1-2; perhaps TRBD1 as D (6 bases). V shed 7 bases and J shed 6 bases, with 9 bases lying between them. The CDR3 totals 11 residues. Germline CDR1 and CDR2: ENHRY and SYGVKD. The CDR3 loop reads CAITTGHGYTF. CDR3 in DNA: TGTGCCATCACGACAGGACATGGCTACACCTTC.

The sample holds one count of this clone. The V gene is TRBV29-1, the J gene TRBJ2-7; D gene ambiguous. This CDR3 is 11 amino acids long. CDR1 is SQVTM, CDR2 ANQGSEA, per germline. Trimming shortened V by 3 bases and J by 8 bases, and 11 bases separated the two germline ends. The CDR3 is CSVEYVGKQYF. CDR3 DNA sequence: TGCAGCGTTGAGTATGTAGGGAAGCAGTACTTC.

The chain combines TRBV19 with TRBJ1-1; D is unclear. The germline V and J ends were trimmed by 7 bases and 1 base, with 7 bases remaining between them. Germline lookup yields CDR1 LNHDA and CDR2 SQIVND (reference sequence). This CDR3 spans 12 amino acids. The CDR3 region is CASIKANTEAFF. CDR3 sequence (DNA): TGTGCCAGTATCAAGGCGAACACTGAAGCTTTCTTT.

This clone was detected once. V gene TRBV7-9 combines with J gene TRBJ2-1, with TRBD2 as a possible D gene (6 bases). The CDR3 length is 15 residues. The germline CDR1 and CDR2 sequences are SEHNR and FQNEAQ (reference sequence). The germline V and J ends were trimmed by 7 bases and 6 bases, with 19 bases remaining between them. The CDR3 sequence: CASTGGRGKRNEQFF. The CDR3 DNA reads TGTGCCAGCACCGGTGGTCGCGGGAAGCGCAATGAGCAGTTCTTC.

The CDR3 nucleotides are TGTGCCAGCTCTGCAGCCGGGGCGGGAGGGCTCTACGAGCAGTACTTC. Amino acids: CASSAAGAGGLYEQYF. This sequence joins TRBV18 and TRBJ2-7; 9 nucleotides agree with TRBD2. Germline CDR1 KGHSH, CDR2 LQKENI. Trimming took 6 bases from V and 3 from J; bases not matched to a gene: 12. The CDR3 loop spans 16 amino acids.

V is TRBV9 and J is TRBJ1-3; 8 nucleotides agree with TRBD1. CDR1 SGDLS and CDR2 YYNGEE come from the germline V gene. The length of the CDR3 is 17 residues. V lost 0 bases and J lost 3; bases outside the gene matches: 8. In nucleotides, the CDR3 is TGTGCCAGCAGCGTAGAGCCCGGGGACAGGCATGGAAACACCATATATTTT. Amino acids: CASSVEPGDRHGNTIYF.

This chain uses TRBV4-3 with TRBJ2-3; no clear D. V was clipped by 1 base and J by 1 base, with 9 bases between them. This CDR3 is 15 amino acids long. The germline V gene has CDR1 LGHNA and CDR2 YSLEER. Written as DNA, the CDR3 is TGCGCCAGCAGCCAAGCATTGGTGGGCACAGATACGCAGTATTTT. As protein: CASSQALVGTDTQYF.

Here the CDR3 DNA reads TGTGCCAGCAGCGGGTTGGGTGGGGACTATGGCTACACCTTC. Its translation is CASSGLGGDYGYTF. The rearrangement links TRBV7-3 to TRBJ1-2; D remains ambiguous. This CDR3 has 14 amino acids. Germline V gives CDR1 SGHTA, CDR2 FQGTGA. V shed 5 bases and J shed 3 bases, with 13 bases lying between them.

J is TRBJ2-3 and V is TRBV4-1, with 7 positions matching TRBD2. The CDR3 is 14 residues long. The germline CDR1 and CDR2 sequences are MGHRA and YSYEKL. V shed 5 bases, J shed 3 bases, and the junction held 5 bases outside the gene matches. The CDR3: CASSSTSATDTQYF. CDR3 sequence (DNA): TGCGCCAGCAGCTCTACTAGCGCTACAGATACGCAGTATTTT.

The genes are TRBV7-9 and TRBJ2-5; TRBD2 aligns across 10 bases. V shed 5 bases, J shed 4 bases, and the junction held 13 bases outside the gene matches. CDR1 and CDR2 from the germline V gene are SEHNR and FQNEAQ (reference sequence). CDR3 size: 17 residues. The CDR3: CASSPPRAGGPGETQYF. Here the CDR3 DNA reads TGTGCCAGCAGCCCACCGCGAGCGGGGGGGCCGGGAGAGACCCAGTACTTC.

The gene calls are TRBV2 and TRBJ2-7, with 9 bases lining up with TRBD1. CDR1 and CDR2 (germline): SNHLY, FYNNEI. V lost 9 bases and J lost 6; bases outside the gene matches: 15. This CDR3 has 15 amino acids. CDR3 region: CARDLEWDREGEQYF. Here the CDR3 DNA reads TGTGCCAGAGATCTAGAGTGGGACAGGGAAGGCGAGCAGTACTTC.

This chain joins TRBV7-8 and TRBJ1-1; maybe TRBD1 (5 bases). Germline V gene data show CDR1 as SGHVS and CDR2 as FQNEAQ. V dropped 0 bases and J dropped 1 base, with 6 bases sitting between them. This CDR3 is built from 14 residues. The DNA of the CDR3 is TGTGCCAGCAGCTTAGCCGGACAGAACACTGAAGCTTTCTTT. This translates into CASSLAGQNTEAFF.

V and J are TRBV15 and TRBJ2-5, with no clear D. The CDR3 extends over 17 amino acids. Trimming removed 4 bases from V and 5 bases from J, with 23 bases in between. The germline V gene encodes CDR1 LNHNV and CDR2 YYDKDF (reference sequence). This chain's CDR3 is CATSTYAGSLGRETQYF. CDR3 coding DNA: TGTGCCACCAGCACTTACGCCGGGTCATTGGGCCGGGAGACCCAGTACTTC.

This chain uses TRBV6-1 with TRBJ2-2, with no clear D. From germline, CDR1 is MNHNS and CDR2 SASEGT. V gave up 7 bases and J gave up 3 bases, with 3 bases separating them. The CDR3 contains 11 residues. The CDR3: CASTHTGELFF. CDR3 in DNA: TGTGCCAGCACTCACACCGGGGAGCTGTTTTTT.

There are a few counts of this clone. This sequence joins TRBV4-1 and TRBJ1-3; D not resolved. V was cut by 0 bases and J by 1 base, with 10 bases left in between. The CDR3 extends over 16 amino acids. Per the germline V gene, CDR1 is MGHRA and CDR2 is YSYEKL. DNA for the CDR3: TGCGCCAGCAGCCAAGATTCCGGAGGGTCTGGAAACACCATATATTTT. Its translation: CASSQDSGGSGNTIYF.

The V and J genes are TRBV6-6 and TRBJ1-5; no definite D call. This CDR3 is 13 amino acids long. Trimming cost V 4 bases and J 3 bases, with 7 bases left between them. CDR1 and CDR2 from the germline V gene are MNHNY and SVGAGI (reference sequence). DNA of the CDR3: TGTGCCAGCAGTTGGGTCACCAATCAGCCCCAGCATTTT. As protein: CASSWVTNQPQHF.

The J gene is TRBJ1-1, the V gene TRBV5-6; possibly TRBD1 for D (6 bases). Trimming took 5 bases from V and 2 from J, leaving 16 bases between them. Germline CDR1 reads SGHDT; CDR2 reads YYEEEE. The CDR3 runs to 15 residues. The CDR3 coding sequence is TGTGCCAGCAGTTGGCAAGACAGGTTAAACACTGAAGCTTTCTTT. It translates to CASSWQDRLNTEAFF.

The chain joins TRBV2 to TRBJ1-1, with D perhaps TRBD1 (5 bases). The V gene lost 7 bases and the J gene lost 1 base, with 16 bases spanning the gap. CDR1 and CDR2 from the germline V gene are SNHLY and FYNNEI. The length of the CDR3 is 15 residues. CDR3: CASKRGGQGNTEAFF. CDR3 nucleotide sequence: TGTGCCAGCAAGAGAGGTGGCCAGGGGAACACTGAAGCTTTCTTT.

The chain employs TRBV4-1 and TRBJ2-1; the match to TRBD1 covers 7 bases. Per the germline V gene, CDR1 is MGHRA and CDR2 is YSYEKL. Trimming at V came to 0 bases and at J to 0 bases, leaving 11 bases not matched to a gene. This CDR3 is built from 19 residues. As DNA, the CDR3 is TGCGCCAGCAGCCAAGATCTGACAGGGCCCCCCAGCTCCTACAATGAGCAGTTCTTC. Encoded protein: CASSQDLTGPPSSYNEQFF.

This clone came up a few times. J is TRBJ1-5 and V is TRBV6-5; TRBD1 might be the D (5 bases). The CDR3 is made up of 13 amino acids. The V gene's germline CDR1 is MNHEY and CDR2 SVGAGI. The V end was cut by 4 bases, the J end by 6 bases, with 10 bases between. This chain's CDR3 is CASSSRGIQPQHF. Written as DNA, the CDR3 is TGTGCCAGCAGTTCTAGGGGTATTCAGCCCCAGCATTTT.

The chain combines TRBV27 with TRBJ1-1, with TRBD1 identical over 8 bases. The V gene end was trimmed by 7 bases and the J gene end by 6 bases; junction bases not matched to a gene: 7. This CDR3 is 13 amino acids long. Per germline, CDR1 MNHEY and CDR2 SMNVEV (reference sequence). In nucleotides, the CDR3 is TGTGCCAGCATGCTTCGGACAGGGCCTGAAGCTTTCTTT. Translating it yields CASMLRTGPEAFF.

The chain couples TRBV5-6 to TRBJ2-7; D might be TRBD1 (5 bases). V was shortened by 2 bases and J by 3 bases, with 6 bases between the two germline ends. The germline gives CDR1 SGHDT, CDR2 YYEEEE. This CDR3 contains 12 residues. This chain's CDR3 is CASSFTGYEQYF. CDR3 coding DNA: TGTGCCAGCAGCTTTACAGGCTACGAGCAGTACTTC.

The chain links TRBV6-6 to TRBJ2-7, with 7 bases matching TRBD1. Germline-derived CDR1 and CDR2 are MNHNY and SVGAGI (reference sequence). The V and J ends lost 6 bases and 5 bases, in that order; junction bases with no gene match: 7. This CDR3 is built from 13 residues. CDR3 DNA: TGTGCCAGCAGGCTGACAGGGATCCACGAGCAGTACTTC. Its translation: CASRLTGIHEQYF.

This sequence joins TRBV6-5 and TRBJ2-5; D is possibly TRBD1 or TRBD2 (5 bases each). The germline V gene encodes CDR1 MNHEY and CDR2 SVGAGI. V was cut by 6 bases and J by 4 bases, with 15 bases left in between. There are 14 residues in the CDR3. CDR3 amino acids: CASSAPGAGETQYF. In DNA form, the CDR3 reads TGTGCCAGCAGCGCCCCCGGGGCGGGAGAGACCCAGTACTTC.

The chain carries TRBV6-5 and TRBJ2-2; TRBD1 aligns across 8 bases. CDR3 length: 16 residues. Germline assignment: CDR1 MNHEY and CDR2 SVGAGI. V dropped 0 bases and J dropped 1; count of bases not matched to a gene: 1. Written as DNA, the CDR3 is TGTGCCAGCAGTTACTCGGGACAGGTGAACACCGGGGAGCTGTTTTTT. Translating gives CASSYSGQVNTGELFF.

V gene TRBV7-8 combines with J gene TRBJ2-7; D is uncertain. CDR1 is SGHVS, CDR2 FQNEAQ, per germline. V dropped 3 bases and J dropped 0 bases, with 9 bases sitting between them. CDR3 size: 14 residues. CDR3 bases: TGTGCCAGCAGCTTCGACCGGAGCTCCTACGAGCAGTACTTC. Translation: CASSFDRSSYEQYF.

The chain links TRBV5-1 to TRBJ2-2; D is perhaps TRBD1 (5 bases). This CDR3 comprises 15 residues. With 2 bases removed from V and 0 bases from J, the gap between germline ends came to 8 bases. In germline, CDR1 is SGHRS, CDR2 YFSETQ. The CDR3 bases are TGCGCCAGCAGCTTCGAGACAGCGAACACCGGGGAGCTGTTTTTT. It translates to CASSFETANTGELFF.

The chain joins TRBV5-5 to TRBJ1-1; D gene unclear. Germline V CDR1 and CDR2: SGHKS, YYEKEE (reference sequence). The CDR3 contains 13 residues. With 0 bases removed from V and 2 bases from J, the gap between germline ends came to 5 bases. The CDR3: CASSLGHNTEAFF. The CDR3 nucleotides are TGTGCCAGCAGCTTGGGTCATAACACTGAAGCTTTCTTT.

CDR3 sequence (DNA): TGTGCCAGCTCACCCCTGACAGGTTTCAGGGGATTCGGCACTGAAGCTTTCTTT. The encoded protein is CASSPLTGFRGFGTEAFF. The V and J genes are TRBV18 and TRBJ1-1; D is possibly TRBD1 (6 bases). V was shortened by 3 bases and J by 4 bases, with 24 bases between the two germline ends. This CDR3 contains 18 residues. Per germline, CDR1 KGHSH and CDR2 LQKENI.

This clone was counted a single time. V is TRBV6-5 and J is TRBJ1-4, with D possibly matching TRBD1 (5 bases). CDR1 MNHEY and CDR2 SVGAGI come from the germline V gene. CDR3 length equals 16 residues. Deletions cut 0 bases from V and 2 bases from J, with 10 bases between. Here the CDR3 reads CASSYSQGATNEKLFF. Here the CDR3 DNA reads TGTGCCAGCAGTTACTCGCAGGGAGCTACTAATGAAAAACTGTTTTTT.